This TCR beta chain was captured by sequencing in a study of OX40 agonist ivuxolimab in advanced cancers. V was clipped by 3 bases and J by 4 bases, with 11 bases between them. The CDR3 consists of 13 residues. Per the germline V gene, CDR1 is SGHRS and CDR2 is YFSETQ. The method was immunoSEQ multiplex PCR; TCRdb's version includes in-frame clones alone and lacks a portion of them. The profile shows 35,000 to 45,000 clones, about 86% of them singletons. The sequencing here drew on CD4+ or CD8+ T cells sorted from blood, taken in a trial of the OX40 agonist ivuxolimab. This chain connects TRBV5-1 to TRBJ2-7, with D uncertain. The source of this sequence is an adult with an advanced solid tumor such as melanoma, head and neck, liver or kidney cancer. The CDR3 region is CASSSKDSYEQYV. The CDR3 DNA reads TGCGCCAGCAGCTCTAAAGACTCGTACGAGCAGTACGTC.